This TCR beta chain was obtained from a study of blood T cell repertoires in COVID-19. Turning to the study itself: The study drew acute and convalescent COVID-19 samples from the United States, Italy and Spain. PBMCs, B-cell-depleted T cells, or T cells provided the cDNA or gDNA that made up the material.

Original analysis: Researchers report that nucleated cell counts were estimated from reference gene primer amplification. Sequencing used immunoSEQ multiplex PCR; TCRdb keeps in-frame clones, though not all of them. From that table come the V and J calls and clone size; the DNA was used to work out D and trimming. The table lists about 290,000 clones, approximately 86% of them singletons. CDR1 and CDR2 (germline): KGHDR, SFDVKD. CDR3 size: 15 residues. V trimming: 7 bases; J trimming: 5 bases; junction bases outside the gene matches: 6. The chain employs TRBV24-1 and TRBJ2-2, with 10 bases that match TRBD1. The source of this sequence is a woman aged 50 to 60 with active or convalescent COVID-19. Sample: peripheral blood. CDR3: CATSGGTGVTGELFF. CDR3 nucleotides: TGTGCCACCAGCGGGGGGACAGGGGTGACCGGGGAGCTGTTTTTT.